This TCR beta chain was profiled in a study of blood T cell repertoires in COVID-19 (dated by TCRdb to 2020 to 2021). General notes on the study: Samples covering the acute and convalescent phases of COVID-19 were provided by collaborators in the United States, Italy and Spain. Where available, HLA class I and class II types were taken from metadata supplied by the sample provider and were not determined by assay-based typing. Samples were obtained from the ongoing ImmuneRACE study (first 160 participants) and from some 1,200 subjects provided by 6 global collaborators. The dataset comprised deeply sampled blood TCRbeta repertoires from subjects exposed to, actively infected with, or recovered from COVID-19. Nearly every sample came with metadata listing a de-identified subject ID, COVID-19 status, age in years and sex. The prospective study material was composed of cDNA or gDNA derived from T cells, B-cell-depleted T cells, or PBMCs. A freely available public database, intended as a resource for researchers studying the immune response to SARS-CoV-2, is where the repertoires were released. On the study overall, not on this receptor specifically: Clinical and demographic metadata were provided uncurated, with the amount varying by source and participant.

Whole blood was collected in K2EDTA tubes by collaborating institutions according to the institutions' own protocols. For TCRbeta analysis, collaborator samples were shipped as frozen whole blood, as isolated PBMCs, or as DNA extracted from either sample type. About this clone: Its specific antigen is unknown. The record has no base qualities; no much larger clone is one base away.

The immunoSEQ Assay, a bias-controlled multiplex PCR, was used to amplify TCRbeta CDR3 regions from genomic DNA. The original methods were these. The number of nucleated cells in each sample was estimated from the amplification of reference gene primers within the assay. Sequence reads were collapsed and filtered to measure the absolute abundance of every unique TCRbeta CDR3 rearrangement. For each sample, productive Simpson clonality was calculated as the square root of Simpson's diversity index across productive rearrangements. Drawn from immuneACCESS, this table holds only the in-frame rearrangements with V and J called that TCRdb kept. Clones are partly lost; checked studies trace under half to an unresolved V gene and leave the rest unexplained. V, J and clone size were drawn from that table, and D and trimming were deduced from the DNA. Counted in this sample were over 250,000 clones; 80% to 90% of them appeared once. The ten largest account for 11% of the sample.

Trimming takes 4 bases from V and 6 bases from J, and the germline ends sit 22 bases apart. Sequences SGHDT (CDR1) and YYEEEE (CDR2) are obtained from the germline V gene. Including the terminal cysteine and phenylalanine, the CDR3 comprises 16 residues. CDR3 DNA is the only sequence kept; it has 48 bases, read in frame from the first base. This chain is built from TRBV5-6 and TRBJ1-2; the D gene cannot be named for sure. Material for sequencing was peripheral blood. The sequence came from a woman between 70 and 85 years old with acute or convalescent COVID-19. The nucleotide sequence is TGTGCCAGCAGCCAGCCTTGGTCCTCCGTGGGAGATGGCTACACCTTC. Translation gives CASSQPWSSVGDGYTF.